This T cell receptor beta chain derives from a study of early T cells in non-severe SARS-CoV-2 infection. Ten or more counts support this clonotype. The germline gives CDR1 SGHVS, CDR2 FQNEAQ. The CDR3 sequence is 17 residues long. J lost 7 bases, V lost 1 base, and 12 bases had no gene match. TCRdb used MiXCR to reprocess the 5' RACE reads, holding one entry per CDR3 protein. The sample shows around 57,000 distinct CDR3 sequences, under 15% of them seen only once. This TCR was sampled from an adult who was a healthcare worker with PCR-confirmed SARS-CoV-2 infection or an uninfected control (not recorded which). Specimen: whole blood. The gene calls are TRBV7-8 and TRBJ1-5; 8 bases are a match to TRBD1. CDR3 in amino acids: CASSLEVWDRRIQPQHF. CDR3 DNA sequence: TGTGCCAGCAGCTTAGAAGTTTGGGACAGGCGAATACAGCCCCAGCATTTT.